The 5 T cell receptor beta chains presented below share a single source sample, sequenced in a study of T cells after yellow fever vaccination. TCRdb redid the calling of the 5' RACE reads with MiXCR, one entry per CDR3 protein. The table records some 300,000 distinct CDR3 sequences, approximately 8% of them present only once. Specimen: CD4+ T cells sorted from PBMCs, collected 5 days after the yellow fever booster vaccination. These receptors all stem from a man aged 18 to 29 who received the YFV17D yellow fever vaccine.

The chain uses TRBV5-4 and TRBJ2-1; D is perhaps TRBD1 or TRBD2 (5 bases each). Per germline, CDR1 SGHNT and CDR2 YYREEE (reference sequence). V was pared by 4 bases and J by 5 bases, with 16 bases between. The CDR3 is 15 amino acids. The chain's CDR3 is CASSRGTGGHNEQFF. CDR3 sequence (DNA): TGTGCCAGCAGCCGAGGTACAGGAGGTCACAATGAGCAGTTCTTC.

This clonotype came up many times. This CDR3 reads CASSLRRQGGQPQHF. The CDR3 DNA sequence: TGTGCCAGCAGCTTGCGCCGGCAGGGTGGACAGCCCCAGCATTTT. The chain combines TRBV5-6 with TRBJ1-5; a weak D match, TRBD1 (5 bases). This CDR3 spans 15 amino acids. Germline values: CDR1 SGHDT, CDR2 YYEEEE. Trimming cost V 1 base and J 7 bases, with 15 bases left between them.

This clonotype was counted only a few times. The rearrangement uses TRBV29-1 and TRBJ1-4, with 7 bases identical to TRBD1. CDR3 length equals 15 residues. The V and J ends lost 6 bases and 2 bases, in that order; junction bases with no gene match: 9. Looked up from germline, CDR1 is SQVTM and CDR2 is ANQGSEA. The CDR3 sequence is CSVVITGDTNEKLFF. In DNA, the CDR3 is TGCAGCGTAGTTATTACAGGGGATACTAATGAAAAACTGTTTTTT.

This clonotype showed up many times. This rearrangement joins TRBV6-2 or TRBV6-3 to TRBJ1-1; maybe TRBD1 (6 bases). The CDR3 is 13 amino acids. Per germline, CDR1 MNHEY and CDR2 SVGEGT. Trimming left V 5 bases short and J 6 bases short, with 13 bases between. Here the CDR3 reads CASSLQGGAEAFF. The CDR3 nucleotides are TGTGCCAGCAGTCTACAGGGAGGGGCTGAAGCTTTCTTT.

V usage is TRBV7-3 and J usage is TRBJ2-2, with D uncertain. V lost 5 bases, J lost 5 bases, and 12 bases lay in between. This CDR3 spans 14 amino acids. Germline V gene sequence: CDR1 SGHTA, CDR2 FQGTGA. The CDR3 bases are TGTGCCAGCAGCCCAGACCCAATAACCGGGGAGCTGTTTTTT. It specifies CASSPDPITGELFF. Using reference TRBV7-3 and TRBJ2-2 for the parts outside the CDR3, the full variable domain is GAGVSQTPSNKVTEKGKYVELRCDPISGHTALYWYRQSLGQGPEFLIYFQGTGAADDSGLPNDRFFAVRPEGSVSTLKIQRTERGDSAVYLCASSPDPITGELFFGEGSRLTVL.